This T cell receptor (beta chain) originates from a study of shared clonotypes between healthy human individuals. The CDR3 totals 16 residues. The junction had 14 bases not matched to a gene; V was cut back by 6 bases and J by 3 bases. Looked up from germline, CDR1 is MDHEN and CDR2 is SYDVKM. In regard to this clone: What it recognizes is unknown.

Notes on the study in general: The sharing of 4% to 5.5% of naive CD4 clonotypes was seen across a handful of donors. Only blood underwent sampling, and tissue repertoires likely differ.

In replicate PCRs of sorted subsets, about 220 ng DNA, about 30,000 T cell genomes, was used. Measured with immunoSEQ multiplex PCR; TCRdb has only the in-frame clones, and not every one. Altogether around 690,000 clones are present, roughly 87% being singletons, with the ten largest covering about a third. The chain has TRBV28 and TRBJ2-7; 7 nucleotides align to TRBD1. The TCR sequence derives from a man younger than 30 in good health. Some clones in this sample may be carry-over from other donors' samples. Input material: memory CD8+ T cells from PBMCs. The subset: CD45RO+ cells pooled with CCR7-negative TemRA cells. CDR3 nucleotide sequence: TGTGCCAGCAGACCAATTAAACAGGGGATAGGCTACGAGCAGTACTTC. Protein product: CASRPIKQGIGYEQYF.